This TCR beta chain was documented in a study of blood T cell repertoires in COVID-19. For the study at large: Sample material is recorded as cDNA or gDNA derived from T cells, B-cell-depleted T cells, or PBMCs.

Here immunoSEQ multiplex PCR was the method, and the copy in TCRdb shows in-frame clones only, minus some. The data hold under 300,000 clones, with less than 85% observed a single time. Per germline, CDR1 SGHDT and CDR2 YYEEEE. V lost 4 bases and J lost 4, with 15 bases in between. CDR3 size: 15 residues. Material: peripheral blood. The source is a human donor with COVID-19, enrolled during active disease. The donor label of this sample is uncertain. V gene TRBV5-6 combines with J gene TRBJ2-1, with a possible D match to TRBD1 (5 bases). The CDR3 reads CASSTLNQGYNEQFF. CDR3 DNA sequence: TGTGCCAGCAGCACTCTGAATCAGGGATACAATGAGCAGTTCTTC.